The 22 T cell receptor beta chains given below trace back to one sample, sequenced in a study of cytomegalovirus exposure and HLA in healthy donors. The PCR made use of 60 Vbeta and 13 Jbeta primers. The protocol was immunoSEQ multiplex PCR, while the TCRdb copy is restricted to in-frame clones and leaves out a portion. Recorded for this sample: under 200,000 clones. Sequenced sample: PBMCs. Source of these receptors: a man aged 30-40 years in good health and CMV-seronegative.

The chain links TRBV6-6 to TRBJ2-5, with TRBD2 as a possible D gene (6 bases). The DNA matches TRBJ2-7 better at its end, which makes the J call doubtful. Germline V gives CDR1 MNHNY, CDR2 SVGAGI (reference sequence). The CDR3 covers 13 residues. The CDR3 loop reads CASTNPGAYEQYF. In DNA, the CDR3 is TGTGCCAGCACAAACCCGGGAGCCTACGAGCAGTACTTC.

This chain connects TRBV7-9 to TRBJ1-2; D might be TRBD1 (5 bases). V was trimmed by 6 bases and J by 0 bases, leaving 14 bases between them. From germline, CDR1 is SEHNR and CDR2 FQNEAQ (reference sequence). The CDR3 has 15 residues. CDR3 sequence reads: CASRASGGPNYGYTF. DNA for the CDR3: TGTGCCAGCAGGGCCAGCGGGGGACCTAACTATGGCTACACCTTC. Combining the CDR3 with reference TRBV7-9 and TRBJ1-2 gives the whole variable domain DTGVSQNPRHKITKRGQNVTFRCDPISEHNRLYWYRQTLGQGPEFLTYFQNEAQLEKSRLLSDRFSAERPKGSFSTLEIQRTEQGDSAMYLCASRASGGPNYGYTFGSGTRLTVV.

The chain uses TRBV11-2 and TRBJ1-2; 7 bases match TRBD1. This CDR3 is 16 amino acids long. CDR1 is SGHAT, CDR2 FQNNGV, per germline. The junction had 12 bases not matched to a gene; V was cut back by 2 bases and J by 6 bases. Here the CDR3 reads CASSLRNFGTENGYTF. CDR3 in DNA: TGTGCCAGCAGCTTAAGGAATTTTGGGACAGAGAATGGCTACACCTTC.

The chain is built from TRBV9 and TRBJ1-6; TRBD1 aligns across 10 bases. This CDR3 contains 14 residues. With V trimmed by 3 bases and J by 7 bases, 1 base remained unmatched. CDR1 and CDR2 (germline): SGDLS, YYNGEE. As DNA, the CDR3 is TGTGCCAGCAGCGCGACAGGGGGCAATTCACCCCTCCACTTT. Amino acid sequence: CASSATGGNSPLHF. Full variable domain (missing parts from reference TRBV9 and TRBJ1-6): DSGVTQTPKHLITATGQRVTLRCSPRSGDLSVYWYQQSLDQGLQFLIQYYNGEERAKGNILERFSAQQFPDLHSELNLSSLELGDSALYFCASSATGGNSPLHFGNGTRLTVT.

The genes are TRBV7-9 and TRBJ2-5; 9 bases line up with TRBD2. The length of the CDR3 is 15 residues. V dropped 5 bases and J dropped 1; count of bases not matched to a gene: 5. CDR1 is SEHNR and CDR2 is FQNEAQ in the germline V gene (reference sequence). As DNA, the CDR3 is TGTGCCAGCAGCCCTTTAGCGGGAGTCCAAGAGACCCAGTACTTC. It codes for CASSPLAGVQETQYF.

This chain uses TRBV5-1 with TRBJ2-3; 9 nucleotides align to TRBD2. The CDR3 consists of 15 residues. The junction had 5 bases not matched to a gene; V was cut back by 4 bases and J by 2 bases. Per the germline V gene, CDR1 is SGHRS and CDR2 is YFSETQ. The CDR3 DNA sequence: TGCGCCAGCAGCCCGACTAGCGGATACACAGATACGCAGTATTTT. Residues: CASSPTSGYTDTQYF.

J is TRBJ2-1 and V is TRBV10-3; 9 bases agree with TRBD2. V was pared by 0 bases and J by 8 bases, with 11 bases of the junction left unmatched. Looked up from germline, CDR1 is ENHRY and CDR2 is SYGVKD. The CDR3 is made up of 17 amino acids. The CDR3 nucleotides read TGTGCCATCAGTGAGTCGGAGGGGCGGGAGGGCCGGTATGAGCAGTTCTTC. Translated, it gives CAISESEGREGRYEQFF.

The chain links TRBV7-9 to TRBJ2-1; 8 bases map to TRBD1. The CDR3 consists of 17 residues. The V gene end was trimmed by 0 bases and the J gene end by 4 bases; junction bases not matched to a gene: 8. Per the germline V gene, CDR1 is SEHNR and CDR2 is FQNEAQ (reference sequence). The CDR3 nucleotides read TGTGCCAGCAGCTTAGCGTTGGACAGGGACCTATACAATGAGCAGTTCTTC. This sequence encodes CASSLALDRDLYNEQFF.

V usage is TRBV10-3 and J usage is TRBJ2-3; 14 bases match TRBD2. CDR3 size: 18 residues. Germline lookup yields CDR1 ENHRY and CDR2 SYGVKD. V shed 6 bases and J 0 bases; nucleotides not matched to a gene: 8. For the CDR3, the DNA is TGTGCCATCAGGGCGACTAGCGGGAGGGCATCTAGCACAGATACGCAGTATTTT. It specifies CAIRATSGRASSTDTQYF.

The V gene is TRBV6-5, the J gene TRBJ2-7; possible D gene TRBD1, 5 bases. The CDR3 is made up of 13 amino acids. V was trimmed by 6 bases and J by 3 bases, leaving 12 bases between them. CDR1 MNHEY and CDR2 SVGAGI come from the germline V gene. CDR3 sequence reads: CASSKDTFYEQYF. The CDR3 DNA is TGTGCCAGCAGCAAGGACACCTTCTACGAGCAGTACTTC.

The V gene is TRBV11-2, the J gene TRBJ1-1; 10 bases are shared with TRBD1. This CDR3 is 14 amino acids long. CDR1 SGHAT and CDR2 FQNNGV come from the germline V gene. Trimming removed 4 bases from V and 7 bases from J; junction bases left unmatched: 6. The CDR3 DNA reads TGTGCCAGCAGCTGGAGACAGGGGGCGTTTGAAGCTTTCTTT. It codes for CASSWRQGAFEAFF.

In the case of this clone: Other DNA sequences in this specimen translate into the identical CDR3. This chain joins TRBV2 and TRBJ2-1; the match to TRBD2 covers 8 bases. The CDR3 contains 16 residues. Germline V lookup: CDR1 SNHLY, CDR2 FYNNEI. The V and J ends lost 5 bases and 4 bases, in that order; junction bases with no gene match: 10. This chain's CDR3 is CASSPGTSGPYNEQFF. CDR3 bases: TGTGCCAGCAGTCCCGGGACTAGTGGACCGTACAATGAGCAGTTCTTC.

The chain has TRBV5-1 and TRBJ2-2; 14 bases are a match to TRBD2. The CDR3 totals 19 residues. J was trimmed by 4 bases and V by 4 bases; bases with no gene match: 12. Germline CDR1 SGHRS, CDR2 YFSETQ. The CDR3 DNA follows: TGCGCCAGCAGCGAGGGACTAGCGGGAGTTACTGTGGGCACCGGGGAGCTGTTTTTT. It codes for CASSEGLAGVTVGTGELFF.

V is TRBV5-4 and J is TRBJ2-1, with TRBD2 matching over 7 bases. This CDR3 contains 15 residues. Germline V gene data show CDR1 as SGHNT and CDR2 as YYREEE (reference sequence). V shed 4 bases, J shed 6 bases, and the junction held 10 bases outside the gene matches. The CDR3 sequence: CASSPRAGSFNEQFF. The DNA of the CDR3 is TGTGCCAGCAGCCCGCGAGCGGGATCTTTCAATGAGCAGTTCTTC.

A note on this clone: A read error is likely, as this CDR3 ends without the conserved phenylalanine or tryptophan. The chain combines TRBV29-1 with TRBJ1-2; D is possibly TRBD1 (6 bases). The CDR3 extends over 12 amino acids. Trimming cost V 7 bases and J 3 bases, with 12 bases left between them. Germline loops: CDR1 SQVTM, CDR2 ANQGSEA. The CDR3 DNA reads TGCAGCGCCACCGACAGGTACTATGGCTACACCCTC. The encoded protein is CSATDRYYGYTL.

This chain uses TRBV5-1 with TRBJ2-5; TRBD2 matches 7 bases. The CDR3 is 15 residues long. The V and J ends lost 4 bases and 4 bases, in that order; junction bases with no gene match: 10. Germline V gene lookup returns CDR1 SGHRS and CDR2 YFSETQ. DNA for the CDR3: TGCGCCAGCAGCCCCGTGGGCGGGAGTTTAGAGACCCAGTACTTC. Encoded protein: CASSPVGGSLETQYF.

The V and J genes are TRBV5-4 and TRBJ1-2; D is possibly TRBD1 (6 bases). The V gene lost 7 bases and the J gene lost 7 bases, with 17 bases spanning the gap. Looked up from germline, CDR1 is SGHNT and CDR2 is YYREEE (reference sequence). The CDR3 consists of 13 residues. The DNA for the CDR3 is TGTGCCAGCTTACTCCCGGGGGGGCTTGGCTACACCTTC. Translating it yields CASLLPGGLGYTF.

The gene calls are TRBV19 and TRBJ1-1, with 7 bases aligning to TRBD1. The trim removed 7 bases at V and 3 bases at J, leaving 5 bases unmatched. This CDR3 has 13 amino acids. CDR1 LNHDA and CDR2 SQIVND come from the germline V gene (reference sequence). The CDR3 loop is CASTLDRDTEAFF. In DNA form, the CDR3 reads TGTGCCAGTACCCTTGACAGGGACACTGAAGCTTTCTTT. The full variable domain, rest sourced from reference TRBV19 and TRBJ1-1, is DGGITQSPKYLFRKEGQNVTLSCEQNLNHDAMYWYRQDPGQGLRLIYYSQIVNDFQKGDIAEGYSVSREKKESFPLTVTSAQKNPTAFYLCASTLDRDTEAFFGQGTRLTVV.

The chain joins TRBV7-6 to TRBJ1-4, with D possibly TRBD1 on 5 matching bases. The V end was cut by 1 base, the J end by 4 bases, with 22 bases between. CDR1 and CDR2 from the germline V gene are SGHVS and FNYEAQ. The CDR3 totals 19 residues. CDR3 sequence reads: CASSLDWSGGSLDNEKLFF. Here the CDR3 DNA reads TGTGCCAGCAGCTTAGATTGGTCGGGGGGAAGTTTAGATAATGAAAAACTGTTTTTT.

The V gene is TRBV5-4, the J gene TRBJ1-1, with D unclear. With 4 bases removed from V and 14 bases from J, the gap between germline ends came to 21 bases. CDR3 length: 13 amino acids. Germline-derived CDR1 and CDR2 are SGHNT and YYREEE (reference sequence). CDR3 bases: TGTGCCAGCAGCCGTGGGGAGGGAGGCCGTTACTTCTTT. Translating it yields CASSRGEGGRYFF.

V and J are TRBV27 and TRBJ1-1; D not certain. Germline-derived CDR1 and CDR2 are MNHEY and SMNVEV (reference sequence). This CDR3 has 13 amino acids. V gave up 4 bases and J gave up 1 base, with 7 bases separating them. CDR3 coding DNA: TGTGCCAGCAGTTGGTCCGGGAACACTGAAGCTTTCTTT. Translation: CASSWSGNTEAFF.

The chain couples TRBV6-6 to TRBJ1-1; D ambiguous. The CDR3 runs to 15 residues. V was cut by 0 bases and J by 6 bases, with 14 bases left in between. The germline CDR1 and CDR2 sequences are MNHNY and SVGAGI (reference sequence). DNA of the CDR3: TGTGCCAGCAGTTACTCGACGACGGGGAGCTCTGAAGCTTTCTTT. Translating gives CASSYSTTGSSEAFF.